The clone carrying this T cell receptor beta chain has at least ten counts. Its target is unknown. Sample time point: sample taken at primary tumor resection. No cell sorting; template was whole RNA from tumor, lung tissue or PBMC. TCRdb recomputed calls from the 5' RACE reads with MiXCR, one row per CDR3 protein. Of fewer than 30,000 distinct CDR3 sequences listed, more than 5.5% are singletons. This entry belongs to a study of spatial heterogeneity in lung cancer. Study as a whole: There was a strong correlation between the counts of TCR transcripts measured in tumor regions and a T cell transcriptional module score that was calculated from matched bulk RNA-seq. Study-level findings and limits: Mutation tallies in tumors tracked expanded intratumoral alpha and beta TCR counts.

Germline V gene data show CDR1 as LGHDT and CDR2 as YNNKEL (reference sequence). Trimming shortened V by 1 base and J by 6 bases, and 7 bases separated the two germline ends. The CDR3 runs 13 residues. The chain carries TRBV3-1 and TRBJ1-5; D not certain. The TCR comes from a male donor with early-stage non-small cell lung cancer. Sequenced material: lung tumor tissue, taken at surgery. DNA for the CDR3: TGTGCCAGCAGCCAAGGCCCCGGTCAGCCCCAGCATTTT. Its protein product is CASSQGPGQPQHF.